A selection of T cell receptor beta chains follows, all from one sample in a study of OX40 agonist ivuxolimab in advanced cancers. Assay used: immunoSEQ multiplex PCR; TCRdb lists only in-frame clones, some missing. The data hold roughly 86,000 clones, with more than 90% observed a single time. The sequenced sample was CD4+ or CD8+ T cells sorted from blood, obtained in a trial of the OX40 agonist ivuxolimab. These receptors came from an adult with an advanced solid tumor such as melanoma, head and neck, liver or kidney cancer. CDR3s include the opening cysteine and the closing phenylalanine or tryptophan. A D gene is named only where the DNA matches it firmly.

j_gene: TRBJ1-5
len: 16
d_gene: TRBD1
v_gene: TRBV6-1
CDR3aa: CASSESVGGRGGPQHF
CDR3nt: TGTGCCAGCAGTGAGAGTGTGGGGGGCAGGGGGGGGCCCCAGCATTTT

j_gene: TRBJ1-2
len: 13
d_gene: -
v_gene: TRBV6-1
CDR3aa: CASSEANSLGYTF
CDR3nt: TGTGCCAGCAGTGAAGCTAACAGTCTTGGCTACACCTTC

j_gene: TRBJ2-5
len: 14
d_gene: -
v_gene: TRBV5-1
CDR3aa: CASSLVDTVETQYF
CDR3nt: TGCGCCAGCAGCTTGGTTGACACGGTGGAGACCCAGTACTTC

j_gene: TRBJ2-7
len: 14
d_gene: TRBD1
v_gene: TRBV5-1
CDR3aa: CASSLGQGFHEQYF
CDR3nt: TGCGCCAGCAGCTTAGGACAGGGGTTCCACGAGCAGTACTTC

j_gene: TRBJ2-5
len: 11
d_gene: TRBD2
v_gene: TRBV20-1
CDR3aa: CSARDSGTRYF
CDR3nt: TGCAGTGCTAGAGATTCCGGGACTAGGTACTTC

j_gene: TRBJ1-2
len: 14
d_gene: TRBD1
v_gene: TRBV5-4
CDR3aa: CASSNEQGYYGYTF
CDR3nt: TGTGCCAGCAGCAACGAACAGGGGTACTATGGCTACACCTTC

j_gene: TRBJ1-2
len: 13
d_gene: -
v_gene: TRBV12-5
CDR3aa: CASGLGTAPRYTF
CDR3nt: TGTGCTAGTGGCCTGGGGACGGCCCCCCGCTACACCTTC

j_gene: TRBJ2-6
len: 13
d_gene: -
v_gene: TRBV19
CDR3aa: CASSSTGANVLTF
CDR3nt: TGTGCCAGTAGTAGCACTGGGGCCAACGTCCTGACTTTC

j_gene: TRBJ2-1
len: 10
d_gene: -
v_gene: TRBV6-1
CDR3aa: CASGQALRFF
CDR3nt: TGTGCCAGCGGTCAGGCCCTGAGGTTCTTC

j_gene: TRBJ1-5
len: 15
d_gene: -
v_gene: TRBV5-1
CDR3aa: CASSETGTGNQPQHF
CDR3nt: TGCGCCAGCAGCGAAACCGGGACGGGTAATCAGCCCCAGCATTTT